Shown below are 10 T cell receptor beta chains from a single sample sequenced in a study of lymphopenia after photon versus proton radiotherapy. The table came from immunoSEQ multiplex PCR; TCRdb's copy has only in-frame clones and leaves some out. The repertoire includes tens of thousands of clones, 75% to 90% of them detected once, and about a tenth sits in the top ten. This material consisted of peripheral blood, taken from a patient treated with proton-based radiotherapy. Every receptor here comes from a man older than 75 with esophageal cancer.

The chain employs TRBV5-6 and TRBJ2-7, with D unclear. The germline V gene has CDR1 SGHDT and CDR2 YYEEEE. Trimming cost V 0 bases and J 4 bases, with 5 bases left between them. CDR3 length equals 12 residues. In nucleotides, the CDR3 is TGTGCCAGCAGCTTGGCGGAGTACGAGCAGTACTTC. This encodes CASSLAEYEQYF. The full variable domain, with the rest looked up from reference TRBV5-6 and TRBJ2-7, is DAGVTQSPTHLIKTRGQQVTLRCSPKSGHDTVSWYQQALGQGPQFIFQYYEEEERQRGNFPDRFSGHQFPNYSSELNVNALLLGDSALYLCASSLAEYEQYFGPGTRLTVT.

V is TRBV25-1 and J is TRBJ2-4, with a possible D match to TRBD2 (6 bases). The germline V gene encodes CDR1 MGHDK and CDR2 SYGVNS. Trimming removed 4 bases at V and 5 bases at J, with 12 bases between. The CDR3 length is 14 residues. In nucleotides, the CDR3 is TGTGCCAGCAGTGCCTGGGAGGTTGAAAACATTCAGTACTTC. Its translation: CASSAWEVENIQYF.

The V gene is TRBV7-2, the J gene TRBJ2-7; the D gene is possibly TRBD2 (6 bases). This CDR3 spans 14 amino acids. The V end lost 6 bases, the J end lost 3 bases, and 15 bases lay between the germline ends. Looked up from germline, CDR1 is SGHTA and CDR2 is FQGNSA. The CDR3 region has the DNA TGTGCCAGCAGTTGGACAACGGAGGGCTACGAGCAGTACTTC. Amino acid sequence: CASSWTTEGYEQYF.

This chain links TRBV10-3 with TRBJ2-7; maybe TRBD2 (5 bases). From germline, CDR1 is ENHRY and CDR2 SYGVKD. Trimming left V 6 bases short and J 0 bases short, with 9 bases between. The length of the CDR3 is 13 residues. The CDR3 DNA is TGTGCCATCAGGAGGGAGAGCTCCTACGAGCAGTACTTC. As protein: CAIRRESSYEQYF.

The J gene is TRBJ2-1, the V gene TRBV27; 9 bases agree with TRBD1. V was clipped by 7 bases and J by 6 bases; unmatched bases: 16. Germline values: CDR1 MNHEY, CDR2 SMNVEV (reference sequence). The CDR3 runs 17 residues. As DNA, the CDR3 is TGTGCCAGCACCCAGCTCATCTTACAGGGGGCGGCCAATGAGCAGTTCTTC. Amino acids: CASTQLILQGAANEQFF.

V and J are TRBV30 and TRBJ1-2; D is possibly TRBD1 (6 bases). The CDR3 is 12 residues long. The germline V and J ends were trimmed by 3 bases and 4 bases, with 9 bases remaining between them. Looked up from germline, CDR1 is GTSNPN and CDR2 is SVGIG (reference sequence). This chain's CDR3 is CAWRQGIYGYTF. The CDR3 coding sequence is TGTGCCTGGAGACAGGGAATCTATGGCTACACCTTC.

J is TRBJ2-5 and V is TRBV5-1; TRBD2 agrees at 9 bases. V gave up 1 base and J gave up 2 bases; unmatched junction bases: 6. CDR1 and CDR2 (germline): SGHRS, YFSETQ. The CDR3 contains 16 residues. The CDR3 nucleotides are TGCGCCAGCAGCTTGACCCAGACTAGCGGTCAAGAGACCCAGTACTTC. It specifies CASSLTQTSGQETQYF. Full variable domain (remainder filled in from reference TRBV5-1 and TRBJ2-5): KAGVTQTPRYLIKTRGQQVTLSCSPISGHRSVSWYQQTPGQGLQFLFEYFSETQRNKGNFPGRFSGRQFSNSRSEMNVSTLELGDSALYLCASSLTQTSGQETQYFGPGTRLLVL.

This chain uses TRBV6-1 with TRBJ2-1; TRBD2 is a possible D gene (7 bases). V was shortened by 6 bases and J by 4 bases, with 16 bases between the two germline ends. CDR1 is MNHNS, CDR2 SASEGT, per germline. The CDR3 spans 15 residues. The CDR3 loop is CASSTLRGGYNEQFF. The CDR3, as DNA: TGTGCCAGCAGCACACTGAGGGGGGGGTACAATGAGCAGTTCTTC.

The chain is built from TRBV19 and TRBJ1-2, with D possibly TRBD1 on 5 matching bases. The CDR3 is made up of 17 amino acids. The V gene's germline CDR1 is LNHDA and CDR2 SQIVND (reference sequence). V was pared by 6 bases and J by 4 bases, with 24 bases between. This CDR3 is CASSPPGPGEGLYGYTF. The CDR3 nucleotides read TGTGCCAGTAGCCCACCGGGTCCGGGAGAGGGACTCTATGGCTACACCTTC.

CDR3 sequence: CASSPRLAGAETQYF. CDR3 sequence (DNA): TGTGCCAGCAGCCCGCGACTAGCGGGAGCCGAGACCCAGTACTTC. The chain is built from TRBV7-8 and TRBJ2-5; 12 nucleotides line up with TRBD2. The ends lost 5 bases at V and 5 bases at J; junction bases unmatched: 6. Germline V gene data show CDR1 as SGHVS and CDR2 as FQNEAQ. The CDR3 has 15 residues.